Shown below are 16 T cell receptor beta chains from a single sample sequenced in a study of tumor-infiltrating lymphocytes in localized non-small cell lung cancer. The assay was immunoSEQ multiplex PCR, and TCRdb's table has in-frame clones only and misses some. Among under 15,000 clones, approximately 83% were seen once, and the ten largest hold about 4%. Specimen: uninvolved lung tissue not adjacent to the tumor. The receptors here all came from a human donor with non-small cell lung cancer.

This rearrangement joins TRBV5-4 to TRBJ2-3; no definite D call. With 3 bases removed from V and 4 bases from J, the gap between germline ends came to 12 bases. This CDR3 spans 14 amino acids. Per the germline V gene, CDR1 is SGHNT and CDR2 is YYREEE (reference sequence). In DNA form, the CDR3 reads TGTGCCAGCAGCTCCTTCTCAGGAGCAGATACGCAGTATTTT. Amino acids: CASSSFSGADTQYF.

J is TRBJ2-3 and V is TRBV11-2; either TRBD1 or TRBD2 may fit D (5 bases each). The V end lost 5 bases, the J end lost 3 bases, and 15 bases lay between the germline ends. There are 15 residues in the CDR3. Germline V lookup: CDR1 SGHAT, CDR2 FQNNGV. DNA for the CDR3: TGTGCCAGCAGCCCAGGGAATTGGGGGACAGATACGCAGTATTTT. It specifies CASSPGNWGTDTQYF. The variable domain in full, completed from reference TRBV11-2 and TRBJ2-3, reads EAGVAQSPRYKIIEKRQSVAFWCNPISGHATLYWYQQILGQGPKLLIQFQNNGVVDDSQLPKDRFSAERLKGVDSTLKIQPAKLEDSAVYLCASSPGNWGTDTQYFGPGTRLTVL.

This clone was seen a few times. J is TRBJ2-2 and V is TRBV18, with TRBD2 identical over 7 bases. This CDR3 has 14 residues. J gave up 5 bases and V 6 bases, and 6 bases lay outside the gene matches. Germline V lookup: CDR1 KGHSH, CDR2 LQKENI. The CDR3 coding sequence is TGTGCCAGCTCTGGACTAGGTCGGACCGGGGAGCTGTTTTTT. As protein: CASSGLGRTGELFF.

The V call is TRBV7-8, the J call TRBJ2-3; D remains unclear. Germline CDR1 is SGHVS and CDR2 is FQNEAQ. The CDR3 contains 12 residues. Trimming stripped 5 bases from V and 3 bases from J, with 6 bases between. This CDR3 reads CASSTNTDTQYF. DNA of the CDR3: TGTGCCAGCAGCACCAATACAGATACGCAGTATTTT.

The chain has TRBV4-1 and TRBJ2-3; 11 nucleotides match TRBD2. The CDR3 loop spans 14 amino acids. The V and J ends lost 6 bases and 4 bases, in that order; junction bases with no gene match: 3. The germline CDR1 and CDR2 sequences are MGHRA and YSYEKL. The CDR3 DNA is TGCGCCAGCAGGGCGGGACTAGCGGCAGATACGCAGTATTTT. It codes for CASRAGLAADTQYF.

V usage is TRBV2 and J usage is TRBJ1-6; perhaps TRBD1 as D (5 bases). Germline CDR1 is SNHLY and CDR2 is FYNNEI. This CDR3 is built from 13 residues. Trimming left V 6 bases short and J 6 bases short, with 9 bases between. This chain's CDR3 is CASRAGINSPLHF. In nucleotides, the CDR3 is TGTGCCAGCAGGGCAGGGATTAATTCACCCCTCCACTTT.

J is TRBJ2-7 and V is TRBV5-4, with D unresolved. The CDR3 has 14 amino acids. The V end lost 4 bases, the J end lost 7 bases, and 18 bases lay between the germline ends. Per the germline V gene, CDR1 is SGHNT and CDR2 is YYREEE (reference sequence). The CDR3: CASSKDRRSREQYF. The CDR3, as DNA: TGTGCCAGCAGCAAGGACCGACGGTCGCGGGAGCAGTACTTC.

The CDR3: CASSLEGASNQPQHF. DNA of the CDR3: TGCGCCAGCAGCTTGGAGGGCGCGAGCAATCAGCCCCAGCATTTT. The J gene is TRBJ1-5, the V gene TRBV5-1, with D unclear. Germline assignment: CDR1 SGHRS and CDR2 YFSETQ. V shed 0 bases and J shed 1 base, with 8 bases lying between them. This CDR3 is built from 15 residues.

This clone was detected once. The chain employs TRBV18 and TRBJ1-2, with 11 bases matching TRBD1. The CDR3 is 16 residues long. V lost 4 bases, J lost 8 bases, and 12 bases stayed unmatched. Germline V gene lookup returns CDR1 KGHSH and CDR2 LQKENI. The CDR3 region has the DNA TGTGCCAGCTCACGCTTTAGACCGGGACAGGGGGACGGCTACACCTTC. Amino acid sequence: CASSRFRPGQGDGYTF.

A few counts support this clone. CDR3 DNA: TGCGCCAGCAGCTTGGCCGGGCATACAGATACGCAGTATTTT. Translated, it gives CASSLAGHTDTQYF. V gene TRBV5-1 combines with J gene TRBJ2-3; D is unclear. Trimming took 0 bases from V and 3 from J, leaving 8 bases between them. This CDR3 comprises 14 residues. Germline assignment: CDR1 SGHRS and CDR2 YFSETQ.

This chain joins TRBV5-1 and TRBJ2-2; 9 bases are a match to TRBD1. CDR3 length equals 16 residues. From germline, CDR1 is SGHRS and CDR2 YFSETQ. J was trimmed by 0 bases and V by 3 bases; bases with no gene match: 3. The CDR3 loop is CASSWGQGPNTGELFF. The CDR3 DNA reads TGCGCCAGCAGCTGGGGACAGGGACCGAACACCGGGGAGCTGTTTTTT.

This chain links TRBV9 with TRBJ2-3; TRBD2 aligns across 8 bases. This CDR3 spans 15 amino acids. The germline V gene has CDR1 SGDLS and CDR2 YYNGEE. Germline trimming cut 3 bases from V and 0 bases from J; bases unmatched to any gene: 3. The CDR3 coding sequence is TGTGCCAGCAGCGGAACTAGCGGAAGCACAGATACGCAGTATTTT. Translating it yields CASSGTSGSTDTQYF.

The genes are TRBV6-6 and TRBJ2-3; no definite D call. Per germline, CDR1 MNHNY and CDR2 SVGAGI (reference sequence). V was trimmed by 2 bases and J by 2 bases, leaving 8 bases between them. The CDR3 spans 14 residues. The DNA of the CDR3 is TGTGCCAGCAGTTACGGCGGCCTCACAGATACGCAGTATTTT. Protein product: CASSYGGLTDTQYF.

The chain links TRBV6-5 to TRBJ2-2, with a tentative D call TRBD1 (6 bases). Germline CDR1 is MNHEY and CDR2 is SVGAGI. Trimming shortened V by 2 bases and J by 5 bases, and 9 bases separated the two germline ends. The CDR3 extends over 14 amino acids. The CDR3 sequence: CASSYKQGTGELFF. For the CDR3, the DNA is TGTGCCAGCAGTTACAAGCAGGGGACCGGGGAGCTGTTTTTT.

In DNA, the CDR3 is TGTGCCAGCAGTGACCGTACAGGGGCTAATGAAAAACTGTTTTTT. As protein: CASSDRTGANEKLFF. The J gene is TRBJ1-4, the V gene TRBV28, with 7 bases matching TRBD1. Germline lookup yields CDR1 MDHEN and CDR2 SYDVKM. The J segment lost 3 bases and the V segment lost 5 bases, leaving 6 bases of the junction unmatched. This CDR3 is built from 15 residues.

The V gene is TRBV30, the J gene TRBJ1-1; unclear D gene. The V end was cut by 2 bases, the J end by 2 bases, with 6 bases between. Per germline, CDR1 GTSNPN and CDR2 SVGIG (reference sequence). CDR3 length: 12 residues. CDR3 sequence (DNA): TGTGCCTGGAGTTGGTCTAACACTGAAGCTTTCTTT. Its protein is CAWSWSNTEAFF.